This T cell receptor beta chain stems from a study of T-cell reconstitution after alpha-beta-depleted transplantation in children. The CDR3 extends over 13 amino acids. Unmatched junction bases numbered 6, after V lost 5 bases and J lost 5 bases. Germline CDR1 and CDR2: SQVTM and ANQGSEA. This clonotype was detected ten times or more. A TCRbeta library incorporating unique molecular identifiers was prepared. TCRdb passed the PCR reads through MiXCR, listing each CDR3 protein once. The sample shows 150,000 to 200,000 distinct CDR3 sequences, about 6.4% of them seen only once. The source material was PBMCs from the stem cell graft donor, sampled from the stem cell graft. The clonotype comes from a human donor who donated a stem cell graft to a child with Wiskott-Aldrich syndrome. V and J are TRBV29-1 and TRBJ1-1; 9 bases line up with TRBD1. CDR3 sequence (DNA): TGCAGCGTTTATGACAGGGGGTATACTGAAGCTTTCTTT. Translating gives CSVYDRGYTEAFF.